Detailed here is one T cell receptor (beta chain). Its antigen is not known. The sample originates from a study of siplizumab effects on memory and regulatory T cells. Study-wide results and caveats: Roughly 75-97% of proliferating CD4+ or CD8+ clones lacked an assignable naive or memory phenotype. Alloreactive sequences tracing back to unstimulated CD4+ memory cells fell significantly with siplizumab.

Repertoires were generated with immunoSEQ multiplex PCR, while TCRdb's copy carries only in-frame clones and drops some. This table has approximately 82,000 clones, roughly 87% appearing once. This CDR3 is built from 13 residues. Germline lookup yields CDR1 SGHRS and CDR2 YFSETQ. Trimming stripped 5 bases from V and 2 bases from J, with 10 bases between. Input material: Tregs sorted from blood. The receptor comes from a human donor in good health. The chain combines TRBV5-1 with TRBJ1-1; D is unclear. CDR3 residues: CASSSMANTEAFF. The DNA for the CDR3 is TGCGCCAGCAGTTCAATGGCCAACACTGAAGCTTTCTTT.